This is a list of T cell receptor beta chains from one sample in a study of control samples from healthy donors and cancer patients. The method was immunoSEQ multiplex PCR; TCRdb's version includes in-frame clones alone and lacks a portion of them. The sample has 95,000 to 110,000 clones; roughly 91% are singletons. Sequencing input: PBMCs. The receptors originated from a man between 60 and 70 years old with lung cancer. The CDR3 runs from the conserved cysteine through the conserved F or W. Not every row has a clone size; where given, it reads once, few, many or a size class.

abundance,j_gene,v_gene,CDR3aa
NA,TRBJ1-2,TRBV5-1,CASSFYVDTEGYGYTF
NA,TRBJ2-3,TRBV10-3,CAIRSQPGGDTDTQYF
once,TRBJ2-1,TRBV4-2,CASSQGLAKGNEQFF
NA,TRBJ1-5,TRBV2,CASSSGISNQPQHF
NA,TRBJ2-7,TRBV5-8,CASSLPGPRYEQYF
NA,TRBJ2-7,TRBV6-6,CASRSGTENSYEQYF
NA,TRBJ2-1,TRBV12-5,CASGLVPDGTNLYNEQFF
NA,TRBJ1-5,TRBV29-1,CSAGWGSESNQPQHF
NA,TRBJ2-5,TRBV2,CASRTTGTQYF
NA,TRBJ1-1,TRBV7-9,CASSLEANTEAFF
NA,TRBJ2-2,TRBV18,CASSPPSAAGELFF
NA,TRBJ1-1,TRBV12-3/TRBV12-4,CASSSTSPALTFF
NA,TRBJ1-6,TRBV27,CASMGDNSPLHF
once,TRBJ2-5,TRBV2,CASSDETQYF
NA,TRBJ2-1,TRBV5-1,CASSKGASGGPSSYNEQFF
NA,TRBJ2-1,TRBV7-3,CASSWTSGGLYSSYNEQFF
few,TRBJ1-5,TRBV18,CASSLEMAGEGQPQHF